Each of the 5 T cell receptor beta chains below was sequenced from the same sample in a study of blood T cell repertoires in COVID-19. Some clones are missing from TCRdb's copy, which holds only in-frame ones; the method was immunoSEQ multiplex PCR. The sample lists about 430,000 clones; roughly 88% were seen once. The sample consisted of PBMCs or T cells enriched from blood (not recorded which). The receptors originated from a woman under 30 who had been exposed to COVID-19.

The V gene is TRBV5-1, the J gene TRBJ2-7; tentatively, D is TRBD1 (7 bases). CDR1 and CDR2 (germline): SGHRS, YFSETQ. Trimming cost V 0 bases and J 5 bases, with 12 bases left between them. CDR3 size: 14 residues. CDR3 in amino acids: CASSLGGTEDEQYF. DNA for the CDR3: TGCGCCAGCAGCTTGGGCGGGACAGAAGACGAGCAGTACTTC.

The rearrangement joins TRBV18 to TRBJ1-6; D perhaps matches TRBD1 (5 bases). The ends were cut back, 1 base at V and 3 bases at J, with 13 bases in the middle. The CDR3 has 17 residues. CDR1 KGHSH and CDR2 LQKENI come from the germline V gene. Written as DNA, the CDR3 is TGTGCCAGCTCACCACGGAGGGACTCCGGCTATAATTCACCCCTCCACTTT. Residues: CASSPRRDSGYNSPLHF. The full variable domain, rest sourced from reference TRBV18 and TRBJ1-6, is NAGVMQNPRHLVRRRGQEARLRCSPMKGHSHVYWYRQLPEEGLKFMVYLQKENIIDESGMPKERFSAEFPKEGPSILRIQQVVRGDSAAYFCASSPRRDSGYNSPLHFGNGTRLTVT.

CDR3 in amino acids: CASSWRGGTGSTGELFF. DNA of the CDR3: TGTGCCAGCAGCTGGAGGGGTGGGACAGGGTCGACCGGGGAGCTGTTTTTT. The rearrangement joins TRBV7-2 to TRBJ2-2, with 9 bases lining up with TRBD1. The junction had 11 bases not matched to a gene; V was cut back by 4 bases and J by 5 bases. CDR1 and CDR2 (germline): SGHTA, FQGNSA. The CDR3 contains 17 residues.

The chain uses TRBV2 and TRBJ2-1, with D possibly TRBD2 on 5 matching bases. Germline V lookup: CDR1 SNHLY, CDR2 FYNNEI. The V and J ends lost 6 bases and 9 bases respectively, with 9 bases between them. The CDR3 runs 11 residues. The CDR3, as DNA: TGTGCCAGCAGGGACCGGGGTGAGCAGTTCTTC. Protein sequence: CASRDRGEQFF.

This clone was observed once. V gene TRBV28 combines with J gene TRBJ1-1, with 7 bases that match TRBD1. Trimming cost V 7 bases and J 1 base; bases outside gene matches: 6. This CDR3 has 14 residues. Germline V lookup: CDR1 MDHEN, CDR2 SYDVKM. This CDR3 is CASTPTGANTEAFF. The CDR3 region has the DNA TGTGCCAGCACCCCCACAGGGGCGAACACTGAAGCTTTCTTT.